This TCR beta chain was documented in a study of blood T cells in healthy people across ages. Findings and caveats of the study: Naive T cell percentage showed a strong correlation with the diversity of TCR beta. Across the age range, TCR beta diversity per million T cells fell in a roughly linear way.

A second about 7 to 11 cycle PCR used barcoded and J-beta primers. TCRdb used MiXCR to reprocess the 5' RACE reads, holding one entry per CDR3 protein. The sample yields about 780,000 distinct CDR3 sequences, 35% to 50% seen once. Per the germline V gene, CDR1 is MNHEY and CDR2 is SVGEGT. This CDR3 has 21 amino acids. Trimming pared 2 bases from V and 2 bases from J, leaving 28 bases between. Comments on this clonotype: What it binds is unknown.

The rearrangement uses TRBV6-2 or TRBV6-3 and TRBJ2-1, with D perhaps matching TRBD2 (6 bases). The sequencing sample was made of blood. The TCR comes from an elderly man in good health. The CDR3 loop is CASSYPAGRGSAGRAYNEQFF. The CDR3, as DNA: TGTGCCAGCAGTTACCCAGCGGGCCGGGGGTCGGCGGGGCGAGCCTACAATGAGCAGTTCTTC.